A selection of T cell receptor beta chains follows, all from one sample in a study of cytomegalovirus exposure and HLA in healthy donors. The method was immunoSEQ multiplex PCR; TCRdb's version includes in-frame clones alone and lacks a portion of them. Of just under 95,000 clones in the sample, around 85% were seen once. Source material: PBMCs. These receptors originate from a girl aged 2-9 years in good health and CMV-seropositive. The CDR3 runs from the conserved cysteine through the conserved F or W. D genes are given only for firm matches. Size is stated for part of the rows, as once, few or many counts, or as a class when the clone is expanded.

V: TRBV19; D: -; J: TRBJ2-3; size: -; CDR3: CASSIGAHTDTQYF; DNA: TGTGCCAGTAGTATTGGGGCCCACACAGATACGCAGTATTTT
V: TRBV6-5; D: -; J: TRBJ2-7; size: -; CDR3: CASSYSHQGNYEQYF; DNA: TGTGCCAGCAGTTACTCCCACCAGGGCAACTACGAGCAGTACTTC
V: TRBV11-3; D: TRBD1; J: TRBJ2-3; size: -; CDR3: CASSSGHGTGLLDTQYF; DNA: TGTGCCAGCAGCTCCGGACACGGGACAGGGCTGTTAGATACGCAGTATTTT
V: TRBV25-1; D: TRBD1; J: TRBJ1-1; size: once; CDR3: CASTGQGAMNTEAFF; DNA: TGTGCCAGCACAGGACAGGGGGCAATGAACACTGAAGCTTTCTTT
V: TRBV6-6; D: -; J: TRBJ2-3; size: -; CDR3: CASSSGDSAYANTQYF; DNA: TGTGCCAGCAGCTCCGGCGACAGCGCGTACGCGAATACGCAGTATTTT
V: TRBV30; D: -; J: TRBJ2-5; size: -; CDR3: CAWAGRQGLYF; DNA: TGTGCCTGGGCGGGGAGGCAAGGTCTCTACTTC
V: TRBV2; D: -; J: TRBJ2-3; size: -; CDR3: CASSEDRPAWSDTQYF; DNA: TGTGCCAGCAGTGAAGACAGGCCGGCCTGGTCAGATACGCAGTATTTT
V: TRBV15; D: -; J: TRBJ2-3; size: -; CDR3: CATSRVWDSSQRSTDTQYF; DNA: TGTGCCACCAGCAGAGTATGGGACTCATCTCAACGTAGCACAGATACGCAGTATTTT
V: TRBV7-8; D: TRBD1; J: TRBJ1-2; size: -; CDR3: CASSLVPPTGANYGYTF; DNA: TGTGCCAGCAGCTTAGTGCCCCCGACAGGGGCCAACTATGGCTACACCTTC
V: TRBV28; D: -; J: TRBJ2-7; size: -; CDR3: CASSYERQSLYEQYF; DNA: TGTGCCAGCAGCTACGAGAGACAGTCGCTATACGAGCAGTACTTC
V: TRBV7-8; D: TRBD2; J: TRBJ2-1; size: once; CDR3: CASSYKTSGSFNEQFF; DNA: TGTGCCAGCAGCTATAAGACTAGCGGGAGTTTCAATGAGCAGTTCTTC
V: TRBV2; D: TRBD1; J: TRBJ1-1; size: -; CDR3: CASSGQGIGTEAFF; DNA: TGTGCCAGCAGCGGACAGGGAATCGGCACTGAAGCTTTCTTT
V: TRBV28; D: -; J: TRBJ2-7; size: -; CDR3: CASSLAERSYEQYF; DNA: TGTGCCAGCAGTTTGGCAGAGAGGTCCTACGAGCAGTACTTC
V: TRBV30; D: -; J: TRBJ2-1; size: -; CDR3: CACPTRDTQEQFF; DNA: TGTGCCTGCCCCACCCGGGACACCCAAGAGCAGTTCTTC
V: TRBV5-1; D: -; J: TRBJ2-7; size: -; CDR3: CASSLVSEYEQYF; DNA: TGCGCCAGCAGCTTAGTTAGTGAATACGAGCAGTACTTC
V: TRBV4-3; D: -; J: TRBJ2-3; size: few; CDR3: CASSHGTSTDTQYF; DNA: TGCGCCAGCAGCCACGGGACTAGCACAGATACGCAGTATTTT
V: TRBV30; D: TRBD2; J: TRBJ2-6; size: -; CDR3: CAWSTTRGTHSGANVLTF; DNA: TGTGCCTGGAGTACGACGCGGGGGACTCACTCTGGGGCCAACGTCCTGACTTTC
V: TRBV29-1; D: -; J: TRBJ1-2; size: -; CDR3: CSVVHLNYGYTF; DNA: TGCAGCGTTGTACACCTGAACTATGGCTACACCTTC
V: TRBV28; D: -; J: TRBJ1-5; size: -; CDR3: CASNPVGASNQPQHF; DNA: TGTGCCAGCAATCCCGTTGGGGCGAGCAATCAGCCCCAGCATTTT
V: TRBV28; D: -; J: TRBJ1-1; size: -; CDR3: CASEPGHPRNTEAFF; DNA: TGTGCCAGCGAACCGGGACACCCACGGAACACTGAAGCTTTCTTT
V: TRBV14; D: TRBD1; J: TRBJ2-1; size: -; CDR3: CASSWGTGLWGEQFF; DNA: TGTGCCAGCAGCTGGGGGACAGGGCTCTGGGGTGAGCAGTTCTTC
V: TRBV29-1; D: -; J: TRBJ2-7; size: -; CDR3: CSVELGGREGYEQYF; DNA: TGCAGCGTTGAGTTGGGCGGGCGGGAAGGCTACGAGCAGTACTTC
V: TRBV6-6; D: -; J: TRBJ1-1; size: -; CDR3: CASRNPGLRMNTEAFF; DNA: TGTGCCAGCAGGAATCCCGGACTAAGAATGAACACTGAAGCTTTCTTT
V: TRBV6-1; D: TRBD1; J: TRBJ1-2; size: -; CDR3: CASRGGQGDYGYTF; DNA: TGTGCCAGCAGGGGAGGACAGGGCGACTATGGCTACACCTTC
V: TRBV30; D: TRBD2; J: TRBJ2-5; size: -; CDR3: CAWSAASGRQETQYF; DNA: TGTGCCTGGAGTGCAGCTAGCGGGAGACAAGAGACCCAGTACTTC
V: TRBV5-1; D: TRBD2; J: TRBJ2-7; size: -; CDR3: CASSSREGPYEQYF; DNA: TGCGCCAGCAGTTCGAGGGAGGGCCCCTACGAGCAGTACTTC
V: TRBV7-6; D: TRBD2; J: TRBJ2-3; size: -; CDR3: CASSLLAGGGSADTQYF; DNA: TGTGCCAGCAGCTTACTAGCGGGAGGAGGTTCAGCAGATACGCAGTATTTT
V: TRBV9; D: TRBD2; J: TRBJ2-2; size: -; CDR3: CASSAREGRAGHTGELFF; DNA: TGTGCCAGCAGCGCCCGGGAGGGAAGAGCTGGGCACACCGGGGAGCTGTTTTTT
V: TRBV29-1; D: -; J: TRBJ2-7; size: -; CDR3: CSVEDQRYEQYF; DNA: TGCAGCGTTGAAGATCAGCGATACGAGCAGTACTTC
V: TRBV28; D: -; J: TRBJ1-5; size: -; CDR3: CASSLFGSGTALHQHF; DNA: TGTGCCAGCAGTTTATTTGGGTCAGGTACTGCCCTTCACCAGCATTTT
V: TRBV5-1; D: TRBD1; J: TRBJ1-1; size: -; CDR3: CASKLTGNPNTEAFF; DNA: TGCGCCAGCAAACTGACAGGGAACCCGAACACTGAAGCTTTCTTT
V: TRBV7-8; D: -; J: TRBJ2-7; size: -; CDR3: CASSPQGIQQYF; DNA: TGTGCCAGCAGCCCGCAGGGGATCCAGCAGTACTTC
V: TRBV5-1; D: TRBD2; J: TRBJ2-3; size: -; CDR3: CASSGTSSSTDTQYF; DNA: TGCGCCAGTTCCGGGACTAGCTCTAGCACAGATACGCAGTATTTT
V: TRBV28; D: -; J: TRBJ2-7; size: once; CDR3: CASRGIGAGGSYEQYF; DNA: TGTGCCAGCAGGGGCATCGGTGCGGGTGGCTCCTACGAGCAGTACTTC
V: TRBV28; D: -; J: TRBJ1-2; size: -; CDR3: CASSSSKGGYTF; DNA: TGTGCCAGCAGCTCCAGCAAGGGGGGCTACACCTTC
V: TRBV9; D: -; J: TRBJ1-3; size: -; CDR3: CASSTGRDGNTIYF; DNA: TGTGCCAGCAGTACAGGGAGGGATGGAAACACCATATATTTT
V: TRBV6-4; D: TRBD2; J: TRBJ2-3; size: few; CDR3: CASSPGTRETDTQYF; DNA: TGTGCCAGCAGCCCCGGGACTAGGGAGACAGATACGCAGTATTTT
V: TRBV13; D: -; J: TRBJ2-2; size: -; CDR3: CASRFVTGELFF; DNA: TGTGCCAGCCGGTTTGTTACCGGGGAGCTGTTTTTT
V: TRBV30; D: -; J: TRBJ1-1; size: few; CDR3: CAWSRGMNTEAFF; DNA: TGTGCCTGGAGTCGGGGGATGAACACTGAAGCTTTCTTT
V: TRBV7-2; D: -; J: TRBJ1-1; size: -; CDR3: CASSSVRGANTEAFF; DNA: TGTGCCAGCAGCTCCGTGCGGGGCGCGAACACTGAAGCTTTCTTT
V: TRBV6-5; D: TRBD2; J: TRBJ2-1; size: few; CDR3: CASSPRLAEGNEQFF; DNA: TGTGCCAGCAGTCCTCGACTAGCGGAGGGCAATGAGCAGTTCTTC
V: TRBV2; D: -; J: TRBJ2-3; size: -; CDR3: CASRQGGMGLDTQYF; DNA: TGTGCCAGCAGGCAGGGGGGAATGGGGCTGGATACGCAGTATTTT
V: TRBV19; D: -; J: TRBJ1-1; size: -; CDR3: CASSIGESEAFF; DNA: TGTGCCAGTAGTATAGGGGAGAGTGAAGCTTTCTTT
V: TRBV27; D: TRBD2; J: TRBJ2-2; size: -; CDR3: CASSSSGTSGSIVGELFF; DNA: TGTGCCAGCAGTTCATCCGGGACTAGCGGGAGCATTGTGGGGGAGCTGTTTTTT
V: TRBV5-1; D: TRBD1; J: TRBJ2-1; size: few; CDR3: CASSLVPGGLNEQFF; DNA: TGCGCCAGCAGCTTGGTCCCAGGGGGCCTGAATGAGCAGTTCTTC
V: TRBV4-2; D: -; J: TRBJ1-1; size: once; CDR3: CASSQHLETGRSEAFF; DNA: TGTGCCAGCAGCCAGCACCTTGAGACAGGACGTTCTGAAGCTTTCTTT
V: TRBV6-5; D: -; J: TRBJ1-5; size: -; CDR3: CASSYSREAGQPQHF; DNA: TGTGCCAGCAGTTACTCCAGGGAGGCGGGTCAGCCCCAGCATTTT
V: TRBV7-9; D: -; J: TRBJ2-1; size: -; CDR3: CAGDLAPSYNEQFF; DNA: TGTGCCGGGGATCTAGCGCCATCCTACAATGAGCAGTTCTTC
V: TRBV27; D: -; J: TRBJ1-1; size: few; CDR3: CASASRDNEAFF; DNA: TGTGCCAGTGCGTCCCGGGACAATGAAGCTTTCTTT